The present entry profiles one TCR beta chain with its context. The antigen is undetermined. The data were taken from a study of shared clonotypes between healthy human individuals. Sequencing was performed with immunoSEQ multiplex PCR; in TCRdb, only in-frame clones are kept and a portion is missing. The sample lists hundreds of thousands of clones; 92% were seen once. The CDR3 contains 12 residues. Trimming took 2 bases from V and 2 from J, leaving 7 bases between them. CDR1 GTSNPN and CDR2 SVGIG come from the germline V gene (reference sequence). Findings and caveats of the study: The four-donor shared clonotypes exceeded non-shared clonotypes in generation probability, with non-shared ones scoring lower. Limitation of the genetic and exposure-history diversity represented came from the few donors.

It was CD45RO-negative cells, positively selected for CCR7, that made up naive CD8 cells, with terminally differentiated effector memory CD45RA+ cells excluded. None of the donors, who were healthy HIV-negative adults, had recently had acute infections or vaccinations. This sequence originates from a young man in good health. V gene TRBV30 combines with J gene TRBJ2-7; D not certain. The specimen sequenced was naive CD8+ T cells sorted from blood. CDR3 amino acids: CAWSTSAYEQYF. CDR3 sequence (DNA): TGTGCCTGGAGTACCAGCGCCTACGAGCAGTACTTC.